This TCR beta chain derives from a study of OX40 agonist ivuxolimab in advanced cancers. Regarding the study as a whole: Antigen specificity remained undetermined for the expanded peripheral T cells.

Method: immunoSEQ multiplex PCR; TCRdb's copy keeps in-frame clones and lacks some. The repertoire holds approximately 66,000 clones, approximately 92% seen once, with around 6.5% in the top ten. Points on this clone: What it recognizes is unknown.

Germline loops: CDR1 MNHEY, CDR2 SMNVEV (reference sequence). The CDR3 runs to 18 residues. Losses at the gene ends were 5 bases for V and 0 bases for J; bases not matched to a gene: 15. Sequences were derived from CD4+ or CD8+ T cells sorted from blood, sampled in a trial of the OX40 agonist ivuxolimab. This sequence originates from an adult with an advanced solid tumor such as melanoma, head and neck, liver or kidney cancer. The gene calls are TRBV27 and TRBJ1-2; 7 bases are shared with TRBD1. CDR3 nucleotide sequence: TGTGCCAGCAGTAACACTGCCCTAGGGGACAGCCCTAACTATGGCTACACCTTC. It specifies CASSNTALGDSPNYGYTF.